This TCR beta chain was retrieved from a study of blood T cell repertoires in COVID-19. As for the study in general: Samples of COVID-19 (acute and convalescent) were obtained from the United States, Italy and Spain.

Original analysis: Amplification of reference gene primers was used by the study to estimate nucleated cell counts. TCRdb's copy holds only in-frame clones and misses some; the assay was immunoSEQ multiplex PCR. V, J and clone size derive from that table, while D and trimming were established from the DNA sequence. The sample has 150,000 to 200,000 clones; around 88% are singletons. The age range of participants was about 18 to 95 years, with residence in roughly 25 US areas. Cohort assignment relied on participant-reported clinical history. The receptor was isolated from a woman under 40 who had recovered from COVID-19. Source material: PBMCs or T cells enriched from blood (not recorded which).

CDR3 in amino acids: CASSSNRGHTEAFF. The CDR3 DNA reads TGTGCCAGCAGTTCCAACAGGGGGCACACTGAAGCTTTCTTT. The chain couples TRBV28 to TRBJ1-1; 9 positions match TRBD1. Unmatched junction bases numbered 3, after V lost 4 bases and J lost 3 bases. This CDR3 has 14 residues. The germline V gene has CDR1 MDHEN and CDR2 SYDVKM.